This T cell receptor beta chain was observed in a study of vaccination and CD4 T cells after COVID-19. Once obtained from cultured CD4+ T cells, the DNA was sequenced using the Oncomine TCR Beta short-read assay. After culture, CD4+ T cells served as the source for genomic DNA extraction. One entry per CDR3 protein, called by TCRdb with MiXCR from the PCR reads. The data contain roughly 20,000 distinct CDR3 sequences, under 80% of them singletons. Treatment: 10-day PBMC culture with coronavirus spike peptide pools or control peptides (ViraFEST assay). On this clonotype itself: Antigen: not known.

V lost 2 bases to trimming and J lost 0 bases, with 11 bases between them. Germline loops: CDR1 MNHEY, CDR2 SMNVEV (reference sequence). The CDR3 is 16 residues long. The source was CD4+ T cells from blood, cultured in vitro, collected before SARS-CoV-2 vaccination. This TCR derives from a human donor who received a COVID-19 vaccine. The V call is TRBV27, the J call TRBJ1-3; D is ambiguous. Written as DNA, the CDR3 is TGTGCCAGCAGTTTAAGGATCCCGAACTCTGGAAACACCATATATTTT. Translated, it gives CASSLRIPNSGNTIYF.